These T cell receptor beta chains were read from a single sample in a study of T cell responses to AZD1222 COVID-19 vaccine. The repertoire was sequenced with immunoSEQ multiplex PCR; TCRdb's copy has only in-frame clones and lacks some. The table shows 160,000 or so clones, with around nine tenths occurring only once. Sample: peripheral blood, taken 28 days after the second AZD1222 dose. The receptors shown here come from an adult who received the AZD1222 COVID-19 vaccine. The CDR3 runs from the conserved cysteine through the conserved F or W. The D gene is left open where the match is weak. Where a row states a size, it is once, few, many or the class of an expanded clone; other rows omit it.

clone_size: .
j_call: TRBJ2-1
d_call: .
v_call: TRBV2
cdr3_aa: CASSAGTFYNEQFF
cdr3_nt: TGTGCCAGCAGTGCAGGGACCTTCTACAATGAGCAGTTCTTC

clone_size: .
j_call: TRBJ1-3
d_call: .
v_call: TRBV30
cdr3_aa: CAWRSGRETGNTIYF
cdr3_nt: TGTGCCTGGAGATCGGGCCGGGAGACTGGAAACACCATATATTTT

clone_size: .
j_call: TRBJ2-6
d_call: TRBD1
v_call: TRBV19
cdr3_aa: CASSPSPQGWGSGANVLTF
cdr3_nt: TGTGCCAGTAGTCCCTCACCACAGGGGTGGGGGTCTGGGGCCAACGTCCTGACTTTC

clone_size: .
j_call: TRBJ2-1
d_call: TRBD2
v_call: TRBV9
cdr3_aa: CASSVAGTSGGEQFF
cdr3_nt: TGTGCCAGCAGCGTAGCGGGGACTAGCGGGGGAGAGCAGTTCTTC

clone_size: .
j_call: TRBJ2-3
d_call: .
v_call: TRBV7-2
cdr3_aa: CASSLGPADTQYF
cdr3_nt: TGTGCCAGCAGCTTAGGGCCGGCAGATACGCAGTATTTT

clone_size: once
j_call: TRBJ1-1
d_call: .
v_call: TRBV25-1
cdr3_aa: CASSELNQGRTEAFF
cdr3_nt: TGTGCCAGCAGTGAATTAAACCAGGGGCGAACTGAAGCTTTCTTT

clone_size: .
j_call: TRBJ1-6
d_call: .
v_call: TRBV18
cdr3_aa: CASSPPRGSPLHF
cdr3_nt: TGTGCCAGCTCACCACCGAGGGGTTCACCCCTCCACTTT

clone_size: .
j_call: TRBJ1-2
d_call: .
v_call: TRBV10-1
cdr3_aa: CASSLGPGQGSYGYTF
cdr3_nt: TGCGCCAGCAGTTTGGGGCCCGGGCAGGGCTCCTATGGCTACACCTTC

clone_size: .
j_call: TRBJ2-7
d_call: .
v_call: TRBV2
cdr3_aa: CASSLRGEQYF
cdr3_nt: TGTGCCAGCAGTCTCAGGGGCGAGCAGTACTTC

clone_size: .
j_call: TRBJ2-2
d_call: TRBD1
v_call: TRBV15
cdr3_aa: CATSARGRTGELFF
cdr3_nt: TGTGCCACCAGCGCCAGGGGGCGCACCGGGGAGCTGTTTTTT

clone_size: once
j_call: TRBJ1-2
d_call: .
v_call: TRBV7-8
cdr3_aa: CASSLVRGLNYGYTF
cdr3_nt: TGTGCCAGCAGCTTAGTTCGGGGGTTAAACTATGGCTACACCTTC

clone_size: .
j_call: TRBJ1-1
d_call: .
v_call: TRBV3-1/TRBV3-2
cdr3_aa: CASHGITEAFF
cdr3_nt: TGTGCCAGCCACGGCATCACTGAAGCTTTCTTT

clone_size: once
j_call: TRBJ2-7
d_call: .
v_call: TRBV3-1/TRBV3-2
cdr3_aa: CASSQQGSEQYF
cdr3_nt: TGTGCCAGCAGCCAACAGGGTTCCGAGCAGTACTTC

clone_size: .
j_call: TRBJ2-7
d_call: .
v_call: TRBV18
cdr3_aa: CASSPGGTGNYEQYF
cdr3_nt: TGTGCCAGCTCACCGGGGGGCACAGGAAACTACGAGCAGTACTTC

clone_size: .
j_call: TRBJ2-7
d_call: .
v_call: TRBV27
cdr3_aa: CASRGGGEEQYF
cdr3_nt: TGTGCCAGCAGGGGTGGGGGTGAAGAGCAGTACTTC

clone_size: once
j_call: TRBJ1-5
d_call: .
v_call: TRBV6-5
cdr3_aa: CASSYGGLGNQPQHF
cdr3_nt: TGTGCCAGCAGTTACGGGGGGCTAGGCAATCAGCCCCAGCATTTT

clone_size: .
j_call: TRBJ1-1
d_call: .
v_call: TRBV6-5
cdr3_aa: CASQGWMVNTEAFF
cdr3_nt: TGTGCCAGCCAGGGGTGGATGGTGAACACTGAAGCTTTCTTT

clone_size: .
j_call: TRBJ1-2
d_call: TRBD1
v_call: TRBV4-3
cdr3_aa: CASSPSIGTGDYTF
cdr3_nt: TGCGCCAGCAGCCCCTCGATCGGGACAGGGGACTACACCTTC

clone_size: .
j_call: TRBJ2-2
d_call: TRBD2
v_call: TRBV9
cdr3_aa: CASSSTPGGGAGTGELFF
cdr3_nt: TGTGCCAGCAGCTCCACCCCTGGCGGGGGGGCGGGCACCGGGGAGCTGTTTTTT

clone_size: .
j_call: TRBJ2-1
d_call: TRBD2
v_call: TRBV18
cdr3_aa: CASSPRGLAGGIEQFF
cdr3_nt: TGTGCCAGCTCACCCCGTGGACTAGCGGGGGGGATAGAGCAGTTCTTC

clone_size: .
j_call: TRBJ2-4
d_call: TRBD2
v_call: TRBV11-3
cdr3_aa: CASSLDTSGLLKLAKNIQYF
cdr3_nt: TGTGCCAGCAGCTTAGATACTAGCGGGTTACTAAAGCTAGCCAAAAACATTCAGTACTTC

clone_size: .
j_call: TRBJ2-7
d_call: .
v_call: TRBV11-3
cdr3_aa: CASSLKTSTYEQYF
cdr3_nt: TGTGCCAGCAGCCTGAAGACGAGTACCTACGAGCAGTACTTC

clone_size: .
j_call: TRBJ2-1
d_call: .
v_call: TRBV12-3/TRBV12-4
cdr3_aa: CASSLGGVNEQFF
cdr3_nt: TGTGCCAGCAGTTTAGGGGGAGTCAATGAGCAGTTCTTC

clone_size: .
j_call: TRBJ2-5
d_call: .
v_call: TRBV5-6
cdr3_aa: CASSLDRLETQYF
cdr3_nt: TGTGCCAGCAGCTTGGACAGACTCGAGACCCAGTACTTC

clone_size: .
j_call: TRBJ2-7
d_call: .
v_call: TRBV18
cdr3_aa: CASSPTAAGEQYF
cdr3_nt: TGTGCCAGCTCACCAACCGCGGCCGGAGAGCAGTACTTC

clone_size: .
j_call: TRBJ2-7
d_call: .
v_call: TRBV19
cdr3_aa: CASSIVVSSYEQYF
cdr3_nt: TGTGCCAGTAGTATAGTTGTCAGCTCCTACGAGCAGTACTTC

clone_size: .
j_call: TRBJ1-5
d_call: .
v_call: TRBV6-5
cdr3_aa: CASRSGMPNQPQHF
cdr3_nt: TGTGCCAGCAGGTCCGGGATGCCCAATCAGCCCCAGCATTTT

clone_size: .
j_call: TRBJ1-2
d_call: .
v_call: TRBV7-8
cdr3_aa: CASSLATARVDYGYTF
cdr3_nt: TGTGCCAGCAGCTTAGCAACGGCCAGGGTGGACTATGGCTACACCTTC

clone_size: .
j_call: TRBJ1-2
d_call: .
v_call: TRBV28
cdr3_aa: CASTGPGYGYTF
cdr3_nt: TGTGCCAGCACCGGACCAGGTTATGGCTACACCTTC

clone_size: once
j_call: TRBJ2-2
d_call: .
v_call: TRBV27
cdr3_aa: CASTIGGTGELFF
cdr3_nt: TGTGCCAGCACCATCGGGGGCACCGGGGAGCTGTTTTTT

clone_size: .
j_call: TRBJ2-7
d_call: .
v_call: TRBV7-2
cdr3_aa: CASSMGGAIYEQYF
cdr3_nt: TGTGCCAGCAGCATGGGGGGGGCCATCTACGAGCAGTACTTC

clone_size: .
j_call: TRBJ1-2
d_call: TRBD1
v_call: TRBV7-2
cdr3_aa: CASSSRTGGSGYTF
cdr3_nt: TGTGCCAGCAGCTCGCGGACAGGGGGCAGTGGCTACACCTTC

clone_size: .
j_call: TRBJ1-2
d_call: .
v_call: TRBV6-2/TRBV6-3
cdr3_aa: CASSYFQGRNGYTF
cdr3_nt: TGTGCCAGCAGTTACTTCCAGGGACGAAATGGCTACACCTTC

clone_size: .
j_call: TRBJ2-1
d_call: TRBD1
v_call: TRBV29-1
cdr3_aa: CSGFSGQGSNEQFF
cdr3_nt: TGCAGCGGATTCTCTGGACAGGGGTCCAATGAGCAGTTCTTC

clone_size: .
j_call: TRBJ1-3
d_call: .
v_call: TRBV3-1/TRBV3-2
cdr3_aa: CASSPQSSGNTIYF
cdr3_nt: TGTGCCAGCAGCCCCCAGAGCTCTGGAAACACCATATATTTT

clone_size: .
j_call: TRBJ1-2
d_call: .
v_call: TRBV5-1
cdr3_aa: CASSSETANYGYTF
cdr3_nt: TGCGCCAGCAGCTCAGAGACAGCTAACTATGGCTACACCTTC

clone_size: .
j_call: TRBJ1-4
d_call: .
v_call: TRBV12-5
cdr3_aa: CASGLGGTTNEKLFF
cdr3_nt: TGTGCTAGTGGTTTGGGCGGGACGACTAATGAAAAACTGTTTTTT

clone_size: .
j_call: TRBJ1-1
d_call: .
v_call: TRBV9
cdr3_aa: CASSVAGQLMNTEAFF
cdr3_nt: TGTGCCAGCAGCGTAGCCGGACAGCTCATGAACACTGAAGCTTTCTTT

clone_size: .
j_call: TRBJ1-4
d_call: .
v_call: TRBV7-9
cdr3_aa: CASSPQGGSNEKLFF
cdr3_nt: TGTGCCAGCAGCCCTCAAGGGGGTTCAAATGAAAAACTGTTTTTT

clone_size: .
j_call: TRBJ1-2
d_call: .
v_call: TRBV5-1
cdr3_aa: CASSLVGRGHYGYTF
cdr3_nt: TGCGCCAGCAGCTTGGTCGGCAGGGGACACTATGGCTACACCTTC

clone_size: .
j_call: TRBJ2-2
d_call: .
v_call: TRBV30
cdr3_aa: CAWSGGMGFLVGELFF
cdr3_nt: TGTGCCTGGAGTGGGGGTATGGGGTTCTTAGTCGGGGAGCTGTTTTTT

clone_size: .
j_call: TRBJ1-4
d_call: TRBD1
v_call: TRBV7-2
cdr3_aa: CASSLRDSNEKLFF
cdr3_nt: TGTGCCAGCAGCCTACGGGACAGCAATGAAAAACTGTTTTTT

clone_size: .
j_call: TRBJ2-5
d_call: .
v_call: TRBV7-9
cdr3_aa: CASSSSTGQETQYF
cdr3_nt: TGTGCCAGCAGCTCCTCAACGGGGCAAGAGACCCAGTACTTC

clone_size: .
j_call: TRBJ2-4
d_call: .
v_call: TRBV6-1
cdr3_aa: CASSGTVRGFIDIQYF
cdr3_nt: TGTGCCAGCAGTGGGACGGTGAGGGGGTTTATAGACATTCAGTACTTC

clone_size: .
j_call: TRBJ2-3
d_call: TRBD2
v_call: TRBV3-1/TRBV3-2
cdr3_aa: CASSTGLAGSLTQYF
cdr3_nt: TGTGCCAGCAGCACGGGACTAGCGGGGTCGCTAACGCAGTATTTT

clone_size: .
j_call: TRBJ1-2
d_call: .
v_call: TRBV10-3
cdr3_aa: CAISGDSRANYGYTF
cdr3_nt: TGTGCCATCAGTGGGGACTCTCGAGCTAACTATGGCTACACCTTC

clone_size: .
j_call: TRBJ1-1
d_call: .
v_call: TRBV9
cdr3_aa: CASRQGNTEAFF
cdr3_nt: TGTGCCAGCAGACAGGGGAACACTGAAGCTTTCTTT

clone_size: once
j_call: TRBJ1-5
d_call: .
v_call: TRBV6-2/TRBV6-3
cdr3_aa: CASSYDGGNQPQHF
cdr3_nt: TGTGCCAGCAGTTACGACGGGGGTAATCAGCCCCAGCATTTT

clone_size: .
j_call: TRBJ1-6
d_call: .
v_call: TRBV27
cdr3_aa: CASRQQSLGNSPLHF
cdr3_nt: TGTGCCAGCAGACAACAAAGCCTTGGGAATTCACCCCTCCACTTT

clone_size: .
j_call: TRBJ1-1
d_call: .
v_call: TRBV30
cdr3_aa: CAWSVLGSRMSTEAFF
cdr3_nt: TGTGCCTGGAGTGTATTAGGTTCCAGAATGAGCACTGAAGCTTTCTTT

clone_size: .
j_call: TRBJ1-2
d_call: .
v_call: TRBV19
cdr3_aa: CASSVGFDGYTF
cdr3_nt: TGTGCCAGTAGTGTCGGATTCGATGGCTACACCTTC